Below are 30 T cell receptor beta chains sequenced from a single sample in a study of T cell responses to AZD1222 COVID-19 vaccine. The table came from immunoSEQ multiplex PCR; TCRdb's copy has only in-frame clones and leaves some out. The sample lists about 150,000 clones; 90% were seen once. The sample in question was peripheral blood, obtained on day 0 of AZD1222 vaccination. The receptor source for this set is an adult in good health.

The chain has TRBV5-4 and TRBJ1-2; weak D call: TRBD1 (6 bases). CDR3 length equals 13 residues. Germline CDR1 reads SGHNT; CDR2 reads YYREEE (reference sequence). The V end was cut by 4 bases, the J end by 6 bases, with 13 bases between. CDR3: CASSTTGSDGYTF. CDR3 sequence (DNA): TGTGCCAGCAGCACTACAGGGAGCGATGGCTACACCTTC.

The V and J genes are TRBV7-8 and TRBJ2-7; 11 bases match TRBD2. The CDR3 consists of 14 residues. The J segment lost 2 bases and the V segment lost 6 bases, leaving 3 bases of the junction unmatched. Germline V gives CDR1 SGHVS, CDR2 FQNEAQ. CDR3 coding DNA: TGTGCCAGCAGTAGACTAGCGGGGACCTACGAGCAGTACTTC. Its translation is CASSRLAGTYEQYF. The full variable domain, its missing parts supplied by reference TRBV7-8 and TRBJ2-7, is GAGVSQSPRYKVAKRGQDVALRCDPISGHVSLFWYQQALGQGPEFLTYFQNEAQLDKSGLPSDRFFAERPEGSVSTLKIQRTQQEDSAVYLCASSRLAGTYEQYFGPGTRLTVT.

This chain connects TRBV6-5 to TRBJ2-3; 10 bases agree with TRBD1. The V segment lost 8 bases and the J segment 2 bases; nucleotides outside the gene matches: 7. This CDR3 has 15 residues. CDR1 and CDR2 from the germline V gene are MNHEY and SVGAGI. CDR3 protein: CASGTGTGATDTQYF. The CDR3 DNA follows: TGTGCCAGCGGGACCGGGACAGGGGCCACAGATACGCAGTATTTT.

This clone is a singleton in its sample. The gene calls are TRBV28 and TRBJ2-1; 9 bases map to TRBD2. Unmatched junction bases numbered 8, after V lost 6 bases and J lost 5 bases. Per the germline V gene, CDR1 is MDHEN and CDR2 is SYDVKM. The CDR3 spans 15 residues. CDR3 in DNA: TGTGCCAGCAGCCGTCCTAGCGGGATTAACAATGAGCAGTTCTTC. Its translation: CASSRPSGINNEQFF.

This clone appeared once. The V call is TRBV5-4, the J call TRBJ1-6, with unresolved D. Germline CDR1 reads SGHNT; CDR2 reads YYREEE (reference sequence). Trimming shortened V by 4 bases and J by 4 bases, and 9 bases separated the two germline ends. The CDR3 extends over 14 amino acids. The CDR3, as DNA: TGTGCCAGCAGCCCCGGGAATTATAATTCACCCCTCCACTTT. This codes for CASSPGNYNSPLHF.

This chain uses TRBV5-6 with TRBJ2-3, with 7 nucleotides matching TRBD1. The CDR3 is made up of 14 amino acids. V shed 4 bases, J shed 5 bases, and the junction held 7 bases outside the gene matches. Germline V gene lookup returns CDR1 SGHDT and CDR2 YYEEEE. DNA of the CDR3: TGTGCCAGCAGCCGCGACAGGGAAGGAGATACGCAGTATTTT. This codes for CASSRDREGDTQYF.

The V and J genes are TRBV7-3 and TRBJ1-6; D possibly corresponds to TRBD1 (5 bases). Germline V gene lookup returns CDR1 SGHTA and CDR2 FQGTGA. The CDR3 is 13 amino acids. Between the trimmed V and J ends, which lost 5 bases and 7 bases, there was a span of 9 bases. The CDR3 DNA reads as TGTGCCAGCAGCGGGGCCTTGAATTCACCCCTCCACTTT. Amino acid sequence: CASSGALNSPLHF.

The chain recombines TRBV30 with TRBJ1-2; D is undetermined. The length of the CDR3 is 13 residues. V lost 3 bases, J lost 8 bases, and 16 bases lay in between. Germline V lookup: CDR1 GTSNPN, CDR2 SVGIG (reference sequence). In DNA, the CDR3 is TGTGCCTGGAGCCTCGGCCACCAAGGGGGCTACACCTTC. Its protein is CAWSLGHQGGYTF.

In its sample, this clone was seen a few times. CDR3 nucleotides: TGTGCCAGCAGCCAACAATCCCTCCCTGGGGAGCAGTTCTTC. This sequence encodes CASSQQSLPGEQFF. The genes are TRBV7-6 and TRBJ2-1; D uncertain. V was trimmed by 5 bases and J by 10 bases, leaving 18 bases between them. CDR1 SGHVS and CDR2 FNYEAQ come from the germline V gene. CDR3 length: 14 residues.

The chain links TRBV6-2 or TRBV6-3 to TRBJ2-7, with TRBD1 as a possible D gene (5 bases). V was trimmed by 5 bases and J by 3 bases, leaving 17 bases between them. Germline-derived CDR1 and CDR2 are MNHEY and SVGEGT. The CDR3 is made up of 15 amino acids. The DNA for the CDR3 is TGTGCCAGCAGTGGGGCTGGGAAGGCCAACTACGAGCAGTACTTC. Translated, it gives CASSGAGKANYEQYF.

This clone appeared many times. The chain uses TRBV18 and TRBJ1-2; D is undetermined. Germline V gene lookup returns CDR1 KGHSH and CDR2 LQKENI. The CDR3 sequence is 14 residues long. The germline V and J ends were trimmed by 2 bases and 9 bases, with 16 bases remaining between them. CDR3 region: CASSPNLSEASYTF. CDR3 DNA: TGTGCCAGCTCACCAAACTTATCCGAAGCCAGCTACACCTTC.

The chain combines TRBV5-8 with TRBJ1-1; no clear D gene. CDR3 length: 12 amino acids. Germline CDR1 and CDR2: SGHTS and YDEGEE. V lost 5 bases to trimming and J lost 5 bases, with 10 bases between them. CDR3 protein: CASRSRLTEAFF. The DNA for the CDR3 is TGTGCCAGCAGGTCACGGCTGACTGAAGCTTTCTTT.

The rearrangement links TRBV4-3 to TRBJ1-5; 8 nucleotides line up with TRBD1. Germline V lookup: CDR1 LGHNA, CDR2 YSLEER. J was trimmed by 9 bases and V by 0 bases; bases with no gene match: 7. The CDR3 spans 15 residues. The CDR3 sequence: CASSQDWTGLAPQHF. CDR3 bases: TGCGCCAGCAGCCAAGATTGGACAGGGCTTGCGCCCCAGCATTTT.

This clone was counted once. The chain links TRBV15 to TRBJ2-7; D remains ambiguous. The CDR3 is 14 amino acids. V lost 0 bases to trimming and J lost 2 bases, with 8 bases between them. CDR1 and CDR2 from the germline V gene are LNHNV and YYDKDF (reference sequence). DNA for the CDR3: TGTGCCACCAGCAGAGATCTACAGACCTACGAGCAGTACTTC. Translating it yields CATSRDLQTYEQYF.

The chain recombines TRBV7-8 with TRBJ2-7; 13 nucleotides line up with TRBD2. The V segment lost 5 bases and the J segment 0 bases; nucleotides outside the gene matches: 7. Germline CDR1 and CDR2: SGHVS and FQNEAQ. The CDR3 spans 17 residues. In DNA form, the CDR3 reads TGTGCCAGCAGCCCAGGACTAGCGGGGGAAAGCTCCTACGAGCAGTACTTC. Amino acid sequence: CASSPGLAGESSYEQYF.

The chain employs TRBV6-2 or TRBV6-3 and TRBJ1-4; TRBD1 matches at 10 bases. Germline loops: CDR1 MNHEY, CDR2 SVGEGT. Losses at the gene ends were 6 bases for V and 5 bases for J; bases not matched to a gene: 9. The CDR3 sequence is 16 residues long. CDR3 protein: CASSPLPGQGNEKLFF. Written as DNA, the CDR3 is TGTGCCAGCAGCCCTCTCCCGGGACAGGGGAATGAAAAACTGTTTTTT.

The chain joins TRBV4-2 to TRBJ1-5; D is unclear. Germline V CDR1 and CDR2: LGHNA, YNFKEQ. The ends were cut back, 1 base at V and 5 bases at J, with 6 bases in the middle. The CDR3 has 13 residues. This CDR3 is CASSQAEDQPQHF. The CDR3, as DNA: TGTGCCAGCAGCCAAGCCGAAGATCAGCCCCAGCATTTT.

This chain connects TRBV6-4 to TRBJ2-6; no clear D gene. CDR3 length: 15 residues. The germline V gene has CDR1 MRHNA and CDR2 SNTAGT. Trimming left V 4 bases short and J 0 bases short, with 7 bases between. The CDR3 DNA is TGTGCCAGCAGTGCAGGCCCCTCTGGGGCCAACGTCCTGACTTTC. This translates into CASSAGPSGANVLTF.

V is TRBV7-2 and J is TRBJ2-1; 7 bases agree with TRBD1. Germline V gives CDR1 SGHTA, CDR2 FQGNSA. The length of the CDR3 is 13 residues. Trimming took 1 base from V and 8 from J; bases not matched to a gene: 2. The CDR3 DNA is TGTGCCAGCAGCTTAGGGCAGGGGGATGAGCAGTTCTTC. Protein sequence: CASSLGQGDEQFF. Using reference TRBV7-2 and TRBJ2-1 for the parts outside the CDR3, the full variable domain is GAGVSQSPSNKVTEKGKDVELRCDPISGHTALYWYRQSLGQGLEFLIYFQGNSAPDKSGLPSDRFSAERTGGSVSTLTIQRTQQEDSAVYLCASSLGQGDEQFFGPGTRLTVL.

The chain combines TRBV9 with TRBJ2-1; D not resolved. The ends were cut back, 0 bases at V and 6 bases at J, with 19 bases in the middle. The germline V gene encodes CDR1 SGDLS and CDR2 YYNGEE. The CDR3 runs 17 residues. CDR3 DNA: TGTGCCAGCAGCGTAGGGTACCACCGGTCGGGTCTCAATGAGCAGTTCTTC. Translating gives CASSVGYHRSGLNEQFF.

J is TRBJ1-2 and V is TRBV5-1; the D is unclear. Germline lookup yields CDR1 SGHRS and CDR2 YFSETQ. V lost 4 bases and J 4 bases, leaving 8 bases between the germline ends. The CDR3 consists of 12 residues. The CDR3 here is CASSQDFYGYTF. The DNA for the CDR3 is TGCGCCAGCAGCCAGGATTTCTATGGCTACACCTTC.

The chain uses TRBV24-1 and TRBJ2-7, with D uncertain. The CDR3 contains 13 residues. The germline CDR1 and CDR2 sequences are KGHDR and SFDVKD. V was clipped by 2 bases and J by 0 bases, with 4 bases between them. CDR3 coding DNA: TGTGCCACCAGTGATTATAGCTCCTACGAGCAGTACTTC. Residues: CATSDYSSYEQYF.

The V call is TRBV10-1, the J call TRBJ2-1; TRBD2 matches at 13 bases. With V trimmed by 2 bases and J by 4 bases, 5 bases remained unmatched. The CDR3 contains 17 residues. Germline V gene data show CDR1 as WNHNN and CDR2 as SYGVQD (reference sequence). The CDR3 spells CASSETSGGVWYNEQFF. The CDR3 region has the DNA TGCGCCAGCAGTGAGACTAGCGGGGGGGTTTGGTACAATGAGCAGTTCTTC.

The rearrangement links TRBV3-1 (or the pseudogene TRBV3-2) to TRBJ2-5, with a tentative D call TRBD2 (6 bases). V was trimmed by 4 bases and J by 3 bases, leaving 9 bases between them. Germline V lookup: CDR1 LGHDT, CDR2 YNNKEL (reference sequence). This CDR3 has 13 amino acids. CDR3 amino acids: CASSPGLKETQYF. CDR3 coding DNA: TGTGCCAGCAGCCCGGGACTTAAAGAGACCCAGTACTTC.

The CDR3 nucleotides read TGTGCCAGCAGTACCGACGGAATCCGCAATAATTCACCCCTCCACTTT. It is translated as CASSTDGIRNNSPLHF. The chain links TRBV6-2 or TRBV6-3 to TRBJ1-6; D uncertain. With 5 bases removed from V and 5 bases from J, the gap between germline ends came to 16 bases. The length of the CDR3 is 16 residues. Germline CDR1 and CDR2: MNHEY and SVGEGT.

The CDR3 DNA reads TGCGCCAGCAGCCAAAGCGGGGGGACGGGAGATACGCAGTATTTT. Protein product: CASSQSGGTGDTQYF. V and J are TRBV5-1 and TRBJ2-3, with TRBD2 matching 9 bases. With 4 bases clipped from V and 5 bases from J, the junction kept 8 bases outside the gene matches. Germline CDR1 and CDR2: SGHRS and YFSETQ. There are 15 residues in the CDR3.

The CDR3 protein is CASSAGRGADTQYF. In DNA, the CDR3 is TGTGCCAGCAGCGCCGGACGGGGGGCAGATACGCAGTATTTT. The chain joins TRBV3-1 (or the pseudogene TRBV3-2) to TRBJ2-3; 7 bases fit TRBD2. This CDR3 has 14 residues. Germline assignment: CDR1 LGHDT and CDR2 YNNKEL (reference sequence). The ends lost 5 bases at V and 4 bases at J; junction bases unmatched: 6.

This sequence joins TRBV6-5 and TRBJ1-2; TRBD1 matches 9 bases. The CDR3 is made up of 15 amino acids. Losses at the gene ends were 0 bases for V and 6 bases for J; bases not matched to a gene: 5. CDR1 MNHEY and CDR2 SVGAGI come from the germline V gene. CDR3 nucleotides: TGTGCCAGCAGTTACTCCGGGACAGGGACCGATGGCTACACCTTC. This codes for CASSYSGTGTDGYTF.

This chain links TRBV7-2 with TRBJ2-1; no firm D call. The V gene lost 5 bases and the J gene lost 12 bases, with 20 bases spanning the gap. The CDR3 is made up of 14 amino acids. Germline V CDR1 and CDR2: SGHTA, FQGNSA. The CDR3: CASSLNSLGIGQFF. CDR3 nucleotide sequence: TGTGCCAGCAGCCTTAATAGCCTGGGGATTGGGCAGTTCTTC. The whole variable domain, filled in from reference TRBV7-2 and TRBJ2-1, reads GAGVSQSPSNKVTEKGKDVELRCDPISGHTALYWYRQSLGQGLEFLIYFQGNSAPDKSGLPSDRFSAERTGGSVSTLTIQRTQQEDSAVYLCASSLNSLGIGQFFGPGTRLTVL.

The chain recombines TRBV7-2 with TRBJ2-3; D is unresolved. This CDR3 spans 18 amino acids. Looked up from germline, CDR1 is SGHTA and CDR2 is FQGNSA. With 5 bases removed from V and 1 base from J, the gap between germline ends came to 22 bases. This CDR3 reads CASSARWDWPKRTDTQYF. The CDR3 DNA sequence: TGTGCCAGCAGCGCCCGGTGGGATTGGCCAAAACGCACAGATACGCAGTATTTT. Filled out from reference TRBV7-2 and TRBJ2-3, the complete variable domain reads GAGVSQSPSNKVTEKGKDVELRCDPISGHTALYWYRQSLGQGLEFLIYFQGNSAPDKSGLPSDRFSAERTGGSVSTLTIQRTQQEDSAVYLCASSARWDWPKRTDTQYFGPGTRLTVL.